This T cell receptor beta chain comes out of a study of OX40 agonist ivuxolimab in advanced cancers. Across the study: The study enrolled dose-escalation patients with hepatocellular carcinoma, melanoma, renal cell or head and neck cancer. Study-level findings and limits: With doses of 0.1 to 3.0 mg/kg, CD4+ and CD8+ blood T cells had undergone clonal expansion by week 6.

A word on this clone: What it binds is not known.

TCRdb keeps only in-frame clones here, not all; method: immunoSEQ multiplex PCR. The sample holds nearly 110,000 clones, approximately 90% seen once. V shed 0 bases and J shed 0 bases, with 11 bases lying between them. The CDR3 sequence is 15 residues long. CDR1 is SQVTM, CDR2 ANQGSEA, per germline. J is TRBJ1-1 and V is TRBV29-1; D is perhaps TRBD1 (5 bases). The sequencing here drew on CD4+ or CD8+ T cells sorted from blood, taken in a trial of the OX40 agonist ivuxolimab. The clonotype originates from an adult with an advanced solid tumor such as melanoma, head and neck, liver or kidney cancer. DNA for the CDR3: TGCAGCGTTGAAGAGGGGCAGTACATGAACACTGAAGCTTTCTTT. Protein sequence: CSVEEGQYMNTEAFF.